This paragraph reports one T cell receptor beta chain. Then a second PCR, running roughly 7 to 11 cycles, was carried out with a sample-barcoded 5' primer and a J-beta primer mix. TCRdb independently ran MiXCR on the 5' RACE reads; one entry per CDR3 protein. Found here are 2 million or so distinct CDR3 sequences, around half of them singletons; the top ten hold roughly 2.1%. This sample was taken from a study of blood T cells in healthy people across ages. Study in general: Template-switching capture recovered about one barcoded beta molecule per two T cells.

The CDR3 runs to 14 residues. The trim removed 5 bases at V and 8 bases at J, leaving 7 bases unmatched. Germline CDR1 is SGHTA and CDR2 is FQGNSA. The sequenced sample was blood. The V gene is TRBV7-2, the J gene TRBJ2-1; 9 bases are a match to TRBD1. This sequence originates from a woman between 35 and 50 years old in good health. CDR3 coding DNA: TGTGCCAGCAGCGCCTACAGGGGGCAGGATGAGCAGTTCTTC. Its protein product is CASSAYRGQDEQFF.